Listed below are T cell receptor beta chains from one sample, sequenced in a study of identical twins. Each CDR3 protein is one row after TCRdb ran MiXCR on the 5' RACE reads. The repertoire includes under 250,000 distinct CDR3 sequences, 7.5% of them detected once, and approximately 2% sits in the top ten. The sample also formed part of further work on yellow fever vaccine responses in identical twins.

The sample was memory (CD45RO+) T cells sorted from blood. These receptors were obtained from a woman under 30 in good health. Both conserved end residues are part of each CDR3. The D gene is left open where the match is weak. Rows may omit the clone size; those that give it use once, few, many or a size class.

TRBV4-1	-	-	TRBJ2-1	TGCGCCAGCAGTCCGACCCGACCCACCGCCCTCAATGAGCAGTTCTTC	CASSPTRPTALNEQFF
TRBV20-1	-	TRBD1	TRBJ1-5	TGCAGTGCTATCCGGGACAGGGAGAGCCAGCCCCAGCATTTT	CSAIRDRESQPQHF
TRBV28	many	-	TRBJ2-7	TGTGCCAGCAGTGCTAGCCCTGAGAACGAGCAGTACTTC	CASSASPENEQYF
TRBV24-1	many	TRBD1	TRBJ1-1	TGTGCCACCAGTGAGGAGGGGACACAGGGGAGAGCTTTCTTT	CATSEEGTQGRAFF
TRBV6-2/TRBV6-3	-	TRBD1	TRBJ1-1	TGTGCCAACAGGACAGGGTGGTGTGAAGCTTTCTTT	CANRTGWCEAFF
TRBV5-6	few	-	TRBJ2-3	TGTGCCAGCAGCCGTGGAGCGACGATGAGGGCTACAGATACGCAGTATTTT	CASSRGATMRATDTQYF
TRBV20-1	many	TRBD1	TRBJ2-3	TGCAGTGCTGAGACAGGGCTTTCCCCAGATACGCAGTATTTT	CSAETGLSPDTQYF
TRBV4-1	few	-	TRBJ2-7	TGCGCCAGCAGCCAAGTGATGTGGTTGGACTACGAGCAGTACTTC	CASSQVMWLDYEQYF
TRBV20-1	-	-	TRBJ2-7	TGCAGTGCTATCCCAGGTCGGTACGAGCAGTACTTC	CSAIPGRYEQYF
TRBV3-1	many	-	TRBJ1-1	TGTGCCAGCAGCCAAGATTTGGTACCGGCTGCTGAAGCTTTCTTT	CASSQDLVPAAEAFF
TRBV11-1	once	-	TRBJ2-1	TGTGCCAGCAGCTCTCGGGCAGGAGGCTACAATGAGCAGTTCTTC	CASSSRAGGYNEQFF
TRBV18	once	TRBD2	TRBJ2-5	TGTGCCAGCTCACCAGCCGGGAGCGGGGCCAAAGAGACCCAGTACTTC	CASSPAGSGAKETQYF
TRBV20-1	few	-	TRBJ2-3	TGCAGTGCTAGAGGGGGCCGTTTTAGCACAGATACGCAGTATTTT	CSARGGRFSTDTQYF
TRBV30	-	TRBD1	TRBJ2-7	TGTGCCTGGAGTGCCGGACAGGGGCTCAGCTACGAGCAGTACTTC	CAWSAGQGLSYEQYF
TRBV4-2	-	TRBD2	TRBJ2-3	TGTGCCAGCAGCCAAGGCCCTTCAACTAGCGGGGTAGCCGATACGCAGTATTTT	CASSQGPSTSGVADTQYF
TRBV28	many	-	TRBJ2-1	TGTGCCAGCAGTTTAGATTTCAGGAGCTTCTCCTACAATGAGCAGTTCTTC	CASSLDFRSFSYNEQFF
TRBV19	-	-	TRBJ2-1	TGTGCCAGTAGTATTCGGGGAACCAATGAGCAGTTCTTC	CASSIRGTNEQFF